The T cell receptor (beta chain) under discussion was sequenced for a study of identical twins. Only one count was recorded for this clonotype. Germline lookup yields CDR1 SGDLS and CDR2 YYNGEE. The CDR3 extends over 16 amino acids. J gave up 3 bases and V 4 bases, and 7 bases lay outside the gene matches. After template switching added a universal primer site, the resulting cDNA carried unique molecular identifiers. TCRdb analysed the 5' RACE reads with MiXCR anew, one entry per CDR3 protein. This table has approximately 490,000 distinct CDR3 sequences, 20% to 25% appearing once. These same records also appear under a second study, on yellow fever vaccine responses in identical twins.

J is TRBJ2-3 and V is TRBV9, with 11 bases fitting TRBD2. Material: CD4+ T cells sorted from blood. The sequence was collected from a woman under 30 in good health. CDR3 region: CASSPRVAGGTDTQYF. DNA of the CDR3: TGTGCCAGCAGCCCTCGGGTAGCGGGAGGGACAGATACGCAGTATTTT.